This T cell receptor (beta chain) came from a study of shared clonotypes between healthy human individuals. Regarding the study as a whole: Unshared clonotypes carried lower generation probabilities than those common to all four donors.

Repertoires were generated with immunoSEQ multiplex PCR, while TCRdb's copy carries only in-frame clones and drops some. In the table there are some 1.5 million clones, 95% to 99% of which are singletons. The germline gives CDR1 MDHEN, CDR2 SYDVKM. Trimming left V 2 bases short and J 4 bases short, with 5 bases between. The CDR3 covers 12 residues. Concerning this clone itself: Its antigen is currently unknown.

Sequenced: naive CD4+ T cells sorted from blood. Subset in this sample: CD45RA+ positively selected. This clonotype originated in a man younger than 40 in good health. V is TRBV28 and J is TRBJ1-2; D not certain. CDR3: CASSLNSYGYTF. The CDR3 bases are TGTGCCAGCAGTTTAAACAGCTATGGCTACACCTTC.